Given below is one T cell receptor (beta chain) in context. Authors' methods: Estimation of nucleated cell counts was performed using reference gene primer amplification. TCRdb's copy holds only in-frame clones and misses some; the assay was immunoSEQ multiplex PCR. Clone size and the V and J calls come from that table; the DNA yielded D and trimming. The sample consists of a few hundred thousand clones, roughly 88% of them appearing once. The data stem from a study of blood T cell repertoires in COVID-19. Study in general: Specimens from acute and convalescent COVID-19 originated in the United States, Italy and Spain. PBMCs, B-cell-depleted T cells, or T cells were the source of the cDNA or gDNA that made up the material.

The germline CDR1 and CDR2 sequences are MDHEN and SYDVKM. V was shortened by 7 bases and J by 7 bases, with 20 bases between the two germline ends. The CDR3 is 14 amino acids. The chain combines TRBV28 with TRBJ2-7; D is possibly TRBD2 (5 bases). The receptor's source is a woman between 45 and 65 years old with acute or convalescent COVID-19. The sample taken for sequencing was peripheral blood. This CDR3 reads CASTELGRPGEQYF. Here the CDR3 DNA reads TGTGCCAGCACTGAGCTTGGAAGGCCGGGAGAGCAGTACTTC.